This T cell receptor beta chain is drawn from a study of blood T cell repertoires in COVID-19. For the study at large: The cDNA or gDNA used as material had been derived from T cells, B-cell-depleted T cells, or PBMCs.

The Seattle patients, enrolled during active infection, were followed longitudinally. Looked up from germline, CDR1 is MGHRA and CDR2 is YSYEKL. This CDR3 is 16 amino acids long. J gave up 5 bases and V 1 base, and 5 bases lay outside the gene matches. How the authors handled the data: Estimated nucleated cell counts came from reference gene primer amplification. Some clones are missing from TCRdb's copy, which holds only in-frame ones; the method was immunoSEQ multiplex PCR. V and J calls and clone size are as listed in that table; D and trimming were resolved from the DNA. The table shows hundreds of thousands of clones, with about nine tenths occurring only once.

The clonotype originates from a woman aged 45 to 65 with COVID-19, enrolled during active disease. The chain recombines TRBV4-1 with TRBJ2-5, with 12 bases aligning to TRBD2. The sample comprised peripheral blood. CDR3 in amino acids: CASSQAGTSGWETQYF. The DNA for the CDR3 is TGCGCCAGCAGCCAAGCGGGGACTAGCGGGTGGGAGACCCAGTACTTC.